This T cell receptor (beta chain) stems from a study of T cells in Graves' hyperthyroidism and ophthalmopathy (dated by TCRdb to between 2017 and 2020). Describing the broader study: Peripheral blood samples were taken at the time of initial diagnosis, prior to any treatment. To identify TCR V-J signatures that set the groups apart, the researchers used a discovery cohort of 95 to 100 patients, made up of under 45 with Graves' ophthalmopathy and 57 with stable Graves' hyperthyroidism. Whether ophthalmopathy could be predicted prospectively was tested in an independent validation cohort made up of fewer than 20 hyperthyroidism patients plus 17 patients who later progressed to ophthalmopathy. The approximately 100 discovery patients were randomly divided into training and test sets at a 7:3 ratio. Thyroid tissue and blood T-cell repertoires from roughly six Graves' hyperthyroidism patients were also compared in the study. Once sampling was done, hyperthyroidism patients were given methimazole at a starting dose of 30 mg daily, whereas ophthalmopathy patients were given high-dose intravenous methylprednisolone. The paper reports TCR Vbeta CDR3 sequencing of some 140 peripheral blood samples: under 45 ophthalmopathy, some 80 hyperthyroidism and around 17 progressor patients. Points the paper makes about the study in general: In validation, the model predicted progression to ophthalmopathy with about 71% sensitivity and around 72% specificity, a median of 6.5 months before onset. No statistical method was used to set the sample size in advance, and investigators knew the group allocation. Most expanded thyroid clonotypes (frequency above 0.001) were also found in blood, which suggests that blood repertoires may mirror thyroid immune responses. In cross-validation, a model built on a 13 V-J signature told ophthalmopathy apart from stable hyperthyroidism with approximately 90% sensitivity and roughly 81% specificity, and in testing the same model reached 80%/75%.

The CDR3, from cysteine to phenylalanine, totals 12 residues. Only the CDR3 portion is preserved as DNA: 36 bases, with reading frame beginning at the first base. V loses 4 bases, J loses 5 bases, and the germline ends lie 8 bases apart. The germline V gene supplies CDR1 SGHRS and CDR2 YFSETQ. Stable Graves' hyperthyroidism was defined as no progression to ophthalmopathy during 18 months of follow-up. Hyperthyroidism patients were newly diagnosed, had a disease duration of under 2 months, and were aged 18 to 65 years. Exclusion was applied to patients with uncontrolled infections, other autoimmune diseases, pregnancy or lactation. Clinical symptoms, serum thyroxine and TRAb, thyroid ultrasound, and orbital computed tomography formed the basis for the diagnoses. PBMCs were isolated from more than 8 ml of fresh peripheral blood by Ficoll-Paque density gradient centrifugation. Total RNA was extracted with Trizol reagent, and quality was checked on an Agilent 2100 Bioanalyzer.

This clonotype was detected ten times or more. No antigen is known for it. No per-base quality is available; no much larger clone lies one base away. Amplification of TCR beta CDR3 regions was carried out from RNA transcripts. The TCR CDR3 was subjected to a first round of RT-PCR using the HTBI primer set and the Qiagen OneStep RT-PCR kit. Libraries were constructed in a second round of multiplex PCR, after which size selection and purification were performed. Libraries were sequenced paired-end with 100 bp reads on an Illumina HiSeq2000. Per the authors' processing: Raw data were processed with SOAPnuke, discarding reads with adapters, uncalled bases, mean Phred below 15, or no exact constant-primer or identifier match. High-quality paired reads were merged using COPE v1.2.5, and each unique nucleotide sequence was defined as a clonotype. MiTCR v1.1 was used to align clonotypes to the IMGT TRBV, TRBD and TRBJ reference segments. The analysis was restricted to V-J combinations with a frequency above 0.0001, which together covered around 99% of the repertoires. A TCS score was defined as the ratio of F50 (clonal expansion) to E x V (chaos), with BLOSUM62-based TCRdist applied between CDR3 peptides within each V-J. Welch's t-statistics and random forest reduced around 510 V-J features to fewer than 15, which were used in a naive Bayes classifier (R e1071). In-frame beta chains were kept once TCRdb had trimmed the public reads at Q25 with fastp and called clones with MiXCR. Rows merge per CDR3 protein into single entries with the most common DNA and genes. TCRdb's processing, not the authors', yielded these V and J calls. Counted in this sample were approximately 430,000 distinct CDR3 sequences; more than 15% of them appeared once. In total, the top ten clones hold 11% to 15% of the sample.

The receptor was isolated from a young woman with Graves' hyperthyroidism. The V and J genes are TRBV5-1 and TRBJ2-3; the D gene is possibly TRBD1, with 6 bases matching. Sequences were obtained from blood. At the DNA level, the sequence is TGCGCCAGCAGCCCCAGGGGAGATACGCAGTATTTT. This encodes CASSPRGDTQYF.